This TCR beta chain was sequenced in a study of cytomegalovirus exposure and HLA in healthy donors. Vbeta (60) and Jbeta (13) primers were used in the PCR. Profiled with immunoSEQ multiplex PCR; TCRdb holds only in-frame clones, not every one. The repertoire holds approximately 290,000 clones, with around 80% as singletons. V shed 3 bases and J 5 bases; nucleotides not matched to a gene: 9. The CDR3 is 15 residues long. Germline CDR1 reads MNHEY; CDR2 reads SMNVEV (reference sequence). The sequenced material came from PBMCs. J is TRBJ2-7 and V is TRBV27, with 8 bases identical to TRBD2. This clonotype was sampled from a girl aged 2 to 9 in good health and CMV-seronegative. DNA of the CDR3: TGTGCCAGCAGTTTTCGAGCGGGAGTACCCCACGAGCAGTACTTC. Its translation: CASSFRAGVPHEQYF.